The 28 T cell receptor beta chains given below trace back to one sample, sequenced in a study of memory CD4+ T cells and cytomegalovirus serostatus. Libraries were prepared by immunoSEQ multiplex PCR; TCRdb keeps only in-frame clonotypes and omits some of them. The sample has fewer than 50,000 clones; 65% to 80% are singletons. The sort gate was single viable CD3+CD4+CD8-CD45RO+ cells for memory CD4+ T cells. Sequencing was carried out using memory CD4+ T cells from blood. Receptors were obtained from an adult in good health and CMV-seropositive.

This sequence joins TRBV7-2 and TRBJ1-1; maybe TRBD1 (5 bases). Germline assignment: CDR1 SGHTA and CDR2 FQGNSA. CDR3 length: 15 amino acids. Trimming cost V 1 base and J 5 bases, with 14 bases left between them. As DNA, the CDR3 is TGTGCCAGCAGCTTAGAGTACAGGCTTGGAACTGAAGCTTTCTTT. Protein sequence: CASSLEYRLGTEAFF.

J is TRBJ1-1 and V is TRBV6-1; D not certain. There are 14 residues in the CDR3. The germline V gene encodes CDR1 MNHNS and CDR2 SASEGT. The V gene lost 9 bases and the J gene lost 0 bases, with 14 bases spanning the gap. The CDR3 sequence is CASSIEHMNTEAFF. The CDR3 DNA sequence: TGTGCCAGTAGTATAGAGCATATGAACACTGAAGCTTTCTTT.

The rearrangement links TRBV10-3 to TRBJ2-7; D unclear. Germline V gene sequence: CDR1 ENHRY, CDR2 SYGVKD. Trimming removed 3 bases at V and 0 bases at J, with 6 bases between. The CDR3 consists of 13 residues. The DNA of the CDR3 is TGTGCCATCAGTGATAGTTACTCCTACGAGCAGTACTTC. Its translation: CAISDSYSYEQYF.

V usage is TRBV11-2 and J usage is TRBJ2-2; no reliable D call. Between the trimmed V and J ends, which lost 2 bases and 7 bases, there was a span of 8 bases. Germline V CDR1 and CDR2: SGHAT, FQNNGV. CDR3 size: 13 residues. In nucleotides, the CDR3 is TGTGCCAGCAGCTTAATGAATGGCGGGGAGCTGTTTTTT. Encoded protein: CASSLMNGGELFF.

This chain joins TRBV28 and TRBJ1-5; 8 nucleotides match TRBD1. V lost 8 bases and J lost 0; bases outside the gene matches: 12. Germline assignment: CDR1 MDHEN and CDR2 SYDVKM. The CDR3 has 17 amino acids. CDR3 coding DNA: TGTGCCAGCGGATGGAATACAGGGGGTCATAGCAATCAGCCCCAGCATTTT. It specifies CASGWNTGGHSNQPQHF.

This chain links TRBV5-4 with TRBJ2-7, with 8 bases lining up with TRBD2. The junction had 6 bases not matched to a gene; V was cut back by 4 bases and J by 3 bases. CDR1 is SGHNT and CDR2 is YYREEE in the germline V gene (reference sequence). CDR3 size: 14 residues. The chain's CDR3 is CASSRAGVGYEQYF. In DNA, the CDR3 is TGTGCCAGCAGCCGAGCGGGAGTTGGCTACGAGCAGTACTTC.

For the CDR3, the DNA is TGTGCCAGCAGTGATTGGGACCGAGGGGGCTACAATGAGCAGTTCTTC. Its protein is CASSDWDRGGYNEQFF. The gene calls are TRBV2 and TRBJ2-1; TRBD1 is a possible D gene (6 bases). CDR1 and CDR2 from the germline V gene are SNHLY and FYNNEI. The CDR3 extends over 16 amino acids. V lost 3 bases, J lost 3 bases, and 15 bases lay in between.

The J gene is TRBJ2-7, the V gene TRBV28, with 9 bases identical to TRBD2. CDR3 length: 14 residues. Trimming removed 8 bases from V and 0 bases from J; junction bases left unmatched: 5. Per the germline V gene, CDR1 is MDHEN and CDR2 is SYDVKM. This chain's CDR3 is CASGSGSSSYEQYF. The CDR3 region has the DNA TGTGCCAGCGGTAGCGGGAGTAGCTCCTACGAGCAGTACTTC.

The V and J genes are TRBV19 and TRBJ1-1, with a possible D match to TRBD1 (5 bases). CDR1 is LNHDA, CDR2 SQIVND, per germline (reference sequence). The CDR3 is made up of 12 amino acids. Trimming cost V 8 bases and J 6 bases, with 13 bases left between them. In DNA, the CDR3 is TGTGCCAGTCGACAGAATCTAGCTGAAGCTTTCTTT. Protein sequence: CASRQNLAEAFF. The variable domain in full, completed from reference TRBV19 and TRBJ1-1, reads DGGITQSPKYLFRKEGQNVTLSCEQNLNHDAMYWYRQDPGQGLRLIYYSQIVNDFQKGDIAEGYSVSREKKESFPLTVTSAQKNPTAFYLCASRQNLAEAFFGQGTRLTVV.

The rearrangement joins TRBV5-1 to TRBJ2-1; TRBD1 matches at 8 bases. Germline V gene data show CDR1 as SGHRS and CDR2 as YFSETQ. CDR3 size: 13 residues. V lost 7 bases and J lost 10; bases outside the gene matches: 10. Here the CDR3 DNA reads TGCGCCAGCGGAGTAACGGACAGGGTGGAGCAGTTCTTC. It is translated as CASGVTDRVEQFF.

The chain couples TRBV6-1 to TRBJ2-7; D is possibly TRBD1 or TRBD2 (5 bases each). Germline V gives CDR1 MNHNS, CDR2 SASEGT. Between the trimmed V and J ends, which lost 8 bases and 8 bases, there was a span of 22 bases. The CDR3 runs to 14 residues. DNA of the CDR3: TGTGCCAGCTGTGGGACGGACCCTATCCTACAGCAGTACTTC. Translation gives CASCGTDPILQQYF.

The chain employs TRBV2 and TRBJ1-1; D is unclear. Germline CDR1 reads SNHLY; CDR2 reads FYNNEI. This CDR3 has 15 residues. The V end lost 5 bases, the J end lost 4 bases, and 17 bases lay between the germline ends. CDR3 protein: CASSRVGSRGTEAFF. The DNA of the CDR3 is TGTGCCAGCAGTAGGGTAGGCTCCCGGGGCACTGAAGCTTTCTTT.

The gene calls are TRBV9 and TRBJ1-1; D remains unclear. V dropped 4 bases and J dropped 3 bases, with 13 bases sitting between them. Germline lookup yields CDR1 SGDLS and CDR2 YYNGEE. The CDR3 covers 14 residues. The CDR3 loop is CASSLGGIDTEAFF. The CDR3 coding sequence is TGTGCCAGCAGCCTAGGAGGGATTGACACTGAAGCTTTCTTT.

V gene TRBV5-1 combines with J gene TRBJ1-1; 8 positions agree with TRBD1. Germline CDR1 SGHRS, CDR2 YFSETQ. V shed 3 bases, J shed 5 bases, and the junction held 12 bases outside the gene matches. The CDR3 is 16 residues long. The CDR3 loop reads CASSSQGVGIGTEAFF. The CDR3 coding sequence is TGCGCCAGCAGCTCACAGGGGGTTGGAATAGGGACTGAAGCTTTCTTT.

This clone was counted a single time. V usage is TRBV20-1 and J usage is TRBJ2-5; 8 positions agree with TRBD2. CDR1 is DFQATT, CDR2 SNEGSKA, per germline (reference sequence). V dropped 6 bases and J dropped 7; count of bases not matched to a gene: 4. The CDR3 has 11 residues. CDR3 region: CSASAGGTQYF. CDR3 in DNA: TGCAGTGCCAGCGCGGGGGGGACCCAGTACTTC.

As DNA, the CDR3 is TGTGCCAGCAGTTTCAGGGCACGGGCTAACAATGAAAAACTGTTTTTT. It codes for CASSFRARANNEKLFF. The gene calls are TRBV27 and TRBJ1-4, with D possibly being TRBD1 (5 bases). Per the germline V gene, CDR1 is MNHEY and CDR2 is SMNVEV (reference sequence). V dropped 3 bases and J dropped 5 bases, with 16 bases sitting between them. This CDR3 contains 16 residues.

The chain has TRBV4-3 and TRBJ1-1; D might be TRBD1 (5 bases). The V gene lost 0 bases and the J gene lost 4 bases, with 15 bases spanning the gap. In germline, CDR1 is LGHNA, CDR2 YSLEER. This CDR3 has 16 amino acids. The CDR3 here is CASSQDWSVGGTEAFF. The CDR3 nucleotides are TGCGCCAGCAGCCAAGATTGGTCCGTGGGGGGCACTGAAGCTTTCTTT.

The chain has TRBV7-9 and TRBJ2-3, with D perhaps matching TRBD1 (6 bases). The CDR3 runs to 16 residues. V lost 0 bases and J 0 bases, leaving 10 bases between the germline ends. Germline V gene sequence: CDR1 SEHNR, CDR2 FQNEAQ (reference sequence). The CDR3: CASSLASGESTDTQYF. In DNA form, the CDR3 reads TGTGCCAGCAGCTTAGCCTCAGGGGAGAGCACAGATACGCAGTATTTT.

This clone was seen a handful of times. This chain uses TRBV19 with TRBJ1-2; tentative D call: TRBD1 (5 bases). The CDR3 covers 14 residues. V was clipped by 1 base and J by 8 bases, with 14 bases between them. Germline CDR1 is LNHDA and CDR2 is SQIVND (reference sequence). This CDR3 is CASSIGDFRGGYTF. CDR3 sequence (DNA): TGTGCCAGTAGTATAGGGGACTTCCGAGGAGGCTACACCTTC.

The genes are TRBV4-2 and TRBJ2-3, with D perhaps being TRBD1 or TRBD2 (5 bases each). Germline values: CDR1 LGHNA, CDR2 YNFKEQ. The CDR3 contains 15 residues. Deletions cut 1 base from V and 4 bases from J, with 12 bases between. CDR3 DNA sequence: TGTGCCAGCAGCCAAGGAGGGGCAGGGCCAGATACGCAGTATTTT. Protein: CASSQGGAGPDTQYF.

The chain joins TRBV6-5 to TRBJ1-5; D uncertain. The germline V and J ends were trimmed by 2 bases and 0 bases, with 2 bases remaining between them. Germline-derived CDR1 and CDR2 are MNHEY and SVGAGI. The CDR3 has 13 residues. The CDR3 here is CASSYDSNQPQHF. The CDR3, as DNA: TGTGCCAGCAGTTACGATAGCAATCAGCCCCAGCATTTT.

V usage is TRBV7-2 and J usage is TRBJ2-3, with D perhaps given as TRBD1 or TRBD2 (5 bases each). Trimming took 0 bases from V and 4 from J, leaving 14 bases between them. Germline values: CDR1 SGHTA, CDR2 FQGNSA. The CDR3 covers 16 residues. The DNA for the CDR3 is TGTGCCAGCAGCTTAGCTGTCGGGACCGGGGCAGATACGCAGTATTTT. Protein: CASSLAVGTGADTQYF.

The chain carries TRBV7-2 and TRBJ2-4; no reliable D call. In germline, CDR1 is SGHTA, CDR2 FQGNSA. This CDR3 has 15 residues. V lost 1 base, J lost 0 bases, and 7 bases lay in between. DNA of the CDR3: TGTGCCAGCAGCTTAGGGGCACCAGCCAAAAACATTCAGTACTTC. Its translation is CASSLGAPAKNIQYF.

V usage is TRBV6-6 and J usage is TRBJ2-1; D is uncertain. The CDR3 loop spans 15 amino acids. CDR1 is MNHNY and CDR2 is SVGAGI in the germline V gene (reference sequence). V was pared by 7 bases and J by 6 bases, with 19 bases between. The CDR3 sequence is CASTPGYVASNEQFF. The CDR3 DNA sequence: TGTGCCAGCACCCCGGGCTATGTCGCATCCAATGAGCAGTTCTTC.

The chain combines TRBV7-2 with TRBJ2-1, with a possible D match to TRBD2 (7 bases). The CDR3 runs 16 residues. Germline V gene data show CDR1 as SGHTA and CDR2 as FQGNSA. V was cut by 7 bases and J by 6 bases, with 22 bases left in between. The CDR3 sequence is CASTSSRQGRVNEQFF. CDR3 in DNA: TGTGCCAGCACCTCCAGCAGGCAGGGGAGGGTCAATGAGCAGTTCTTC. Full variable domain (remainder filled in from reference TRBV7-2 and TRBJ2-1): GAGVSQSPSNKVTEKGKDVELRCDPISGHTALYWYRQSLGQGLEFLIYFQGNSAPDKSGLPSDRFSAERTGGSVSTLTIQRTQQEDSAVYLCASTSSRQGRVNEQFFGPGTRLTVL.

On this clone itself: A read error may produce the germline difference seen at one junction end. V is TRBV18 and J is TRBJ1-5; D remains ambiguous. Looked up from germline, CDR1 is KGHSH and CDR2 is LQKENI. CDR3 length equals 13 residues. The CDR3 is CASSPAKNQLQHF. As DNA, the CDR3 is TGTGCCAGCTCACCCGCGAAAAATCAGCTCCAGCATTTT.

By sample fraction, this clone is medium-sized. This chain uses TRBV19 with TRBJ2-5; D ambiguous. Trimming left V 3 bases short and J 0 bases short, with 8 bases between. Per germline, CDR1 LNHDA and CDR2 SQIVND (reference sequence). The CDR3 runs 14 residues. The CDR3 region is CASSIRAYQETQYF. The CDR3, as DNA: TGTGCCAGTAGTATTAGGGCGTACCAAGAGACCCAGTACTTC.

This clone was picked up one time. This sequence joins TRBV7-9 and TRBJ1-5, with D maybe TRBD1 (6 bases). V was shortened by 5 bases and J by 2 bases, with 13 bases between the two germline ends. In germline, CDR1 is SEHNR, CDR2 FQNEAQ (reference sequence). This CDR3 comprises 15 residues. As DNA, the CDR3 is TGTGCCAGCAGCGACACGGGGGGCGGCAATCAGCCCCAGCATTTT. This gives the protein CASSDTGGGNQPQHF.